One and the same sample provided the 28 T cell receptor beta chains below, sequenced in a study of neoadjuvant nivolumab and ipilimumab in lung cancer. The method was immunoSEQ multiplex PCR; TCRdb's version includes in-frame clones alone and lacks a portion of them. The table has fewer than 25,000 clones, approximately 86% seen once. Here the sequenced sample was peripheral blood, taken before neoadjuvant nivolumab, alone or with ipilimumab. The source of these receptors is an adult with non-small cell lung cancer.

Notes on this clone: A read error may produce the germline difference seen at one junction end. V usage is TRBV7-7 and J usage is TRBJ2-5; D not certain. Per the germline V gene, CDR1 is SSHAT and CDR2 is FNYEAQ (reference sequence). This CDR3 has 13 residues. In DNA, the CDR3 is TGTGCTAGCAGCTTAGCTCCCTCAGAGACCCAGTACTTC. The encoded protein is CASSLAPSETQYF. The variable domain in full, completed from reference TRBV7-7 and TRBJ2-5, reads GAGVSQSPRYKVTKRGQDVTLRCDPISSHATLYWYQQALGQGPEFLTYFNYEAQPDKSGLPSDRFSAERPEGSISTLTIQRTEQRDSAMYRCASSLAPSETQYFGPGTRLLVL.

The J gene is TRBJ2-1, the V gene TRBV6-5; the D gene is possibly TRBD1 (5 bases). The CDR3 sequence is 13 residues long. The germline V gene encodes CDR1 MNHEY and CDR2 SVGAGI. V lost 6 bases to trimming and J lost 4 bases, with 10 bases between them. CDR3 residues: CASRPTGYNEQFF. The DNA for the CDR3 is TGTGCCAGCAGGCCCACAGGTTACAATGAGCAGTTCTTC.

The V and J genes are TRBV9 and TRBJ2-2; 7 nucleotides agree with TRBD1. From germline, CDR1 is SGDLS and CDR2 YYNGEE. With V trimmed by 7 bases and J by 5 bases, 5 bases remained unmatched. This CDR3 is 13 amino acids long. The CDR3 bases are TGTGCCAGCCGACAGGGTGTGACCGGGGAGCTGTTTTTT. This codes for CASRQGVTGELFF.

The chain links TRBV7-2 to TRBJ2-5; TRBD1 agrees at 10 bases. The V gene end was trimmed by 9 bases and the J gene end by 5 bases; junction bases not matched to a gene: 3. CDR3 length: 12 residues. From germline, CDR1 is SGHTA and CDR2 FQGNSA. CDR3 sequence reads: CASRQGAETQYF. DNA of the CDR3: TGTGCCAGTCGACAGGGGGCCGAGACCCAGTACTTC.

This rearrangement joins TRBV27 to TRBJ2-7; D is perhaps TRBD1 (6 bases). Germline V gene data show CDR1 as MNHEY and CDR2 as SMNVEV (reference sequence). The CDR3 has 15 residues. Trimming cost V 3 bases and J 2 bases, with 14 bases left between them. The CDR3 coding sequence is TGTGCCAGCAGTTTCGACCGCAGGGGACCCTACGAGCAGTACTTC. Protein: CASSFDRRGPYEQYF.

The chain employs TRBV5-1 and TRBJ2-7, with D unresolved. Germline-derived CDR1 and CDR2 are SGHRS and YFSETQ. Trimming removed 4 bases from V and 0 bases from J, with 11 bases in between. The CDR3 runs 14 residues. The chain's CDR3 is CASSPTLSSYEQYF. The CDR3 DNA is TGCGCCAGCAGCCCCACGTTGAGCTCCTACGAGCAGTACTTC.

The sample holds one count of this clone. This chain connects TRBV9 to TRBJ2-2; D could derive from TRBD1 or TRBD2 (5 bases each). Germline CDR1 is SGDLS and CDR2 is YYNGEE. V was clipped by 3 bases and J by 4 bases, with 10 bases between them. The CDR3 length is 14 residues. The CDR3 DNA reads as TGTGCCAGCAGCGCAGCGGACACCACCGGGGAGCTGTTTTTT. This sequence encodes CASSAADTTGELFF.

The chain couples TRBV5-6 to TRBJ1-2, with 9 bases that match TRBD1. Germline CDR1 SGHDT, CDR2 YYEEEE. CDR3 length: 17 amino acids. V was clipped by 2 bases and J by 4 bases; unmatched bases: 12. The DNA of the CDR3 is TGTGCCAGCAGCTTAAAACTCCGGGACAGGGATCCCTATGGCTACACCTTC. Translation: CASSLKLRDRDPYGYTF.

V is TRBV29-1 and J is TRBJ2-7; no clear D. The CDR3 is made up of 13 amino acids. Germline values: CDR1 SQVTM, CDR2 ANQGSEA. V lost 4 bases to trimming and J lost 2 bases, with 12 bases between them. The CDR3 nucleotides read TGCAGCGTTGTTTCGACGGACGCCTACGAGCAGTACTTC. It is translated as CSVVSTDAYEQYF.

The CDR3 sequence is CATSPGGFFNNEQFF. The CDR3 DNA sequence: TGTGCCACCTCTCCAGGAGGGTTCTTTAACAATGAGCAGTTCTTC. This chain joins TRBV25-1 and TRBJ2-1; tentatively, D is TRBD2 (6 bases). The CDR3 covers 15 residues. Germline CDR1 is MGHDK and CDR2 is SYGVNS. The germline V and J ends were trimmed by 10 bases and 5 bases, with 21 bases remaining between them.

V and J are TRBV7-2 and TRBJ1-2; D not certain. The CDR3 has 13 residues. CDR1 is SGHTA, CDR2 FQGNSA, per germline. The V gene lost 1 base and the J gene lost 4 bases, with 7 bases spanning the gap. The CDR3 loop reads CASSLGSSYGYTF. DNA of the CDR3: TGTGCCAGCAGCTTAGGGTCAAGCTATGGCTACACCTTC. Based on the CDR3 plus reference TRBV7-2 and TRBJ1-2, the full variable domain is GAGVSQSPSNKVTEKGKDVELRCDPISGHTALYWYRQSLGQGLEFLIYFQGNSAPDKSGLPSDRFSAERTGGSVSTLTIQRTQQEDSAVYLCASSLGSSYGYTFGSGTRLTVV.

This chain links TRBV5-4 with TRBJ1-5; D ambiguous. The germline V gene has CDR1 SGHNT and CDR2 YYREEE (reference sequence). The germline V and J ends were trimmed by 4 bases and 1 base, with 12 bases remaining between them. This CDR3 region has 15 residues. DNA for the CDR3: TGTGCCAGCAGCGTAGGTGGTGTGAGCAATCAGCCCCAGCATTTT. It yields the protein CASSVGGVSNQPQHF.

The chain has TRBV28 and TRBJ2-3; D may match TRBD1 or TRBD2 (5 bases each). CDR1 MDHEN and CDR2 SYDVKM come from the germline V gene. Trimming left V 2 bases short and J 0 bases short, with 15 bases between. The CDR3 runs to 17 residues. CDR3 sequence reads: CASSLTRTGPSTDTQYF. CDR3 nucleotides: TGTGCCAGCAGTTTAACGAGGACGGGACCAAGCACAGATACGCAGTATTTT.

The chain employs TRBV29-1 and TRBJ2-7; perhaps TRBD1 as D (5 bases). V was trimmed by 7 bases and J by 2 bases, leaving 15 bases between them. The CDR3 has 13 residues. Germline V lookup: CDR1 SQVTM, CDR2 ANQGSEA. The CDR3 region is CSADGQGTYEQYF. The CDR3 nucleotides are TGCAGCGCCGACGGGCAGGGAACCTACGAGCAGTACTTC.

For the CDR3, the DNA is TGCGCCAGCAGCTCGGGCCCGACACTCTCCGTTGACCAAGAGACCCAGTACTTC. It encodes CASSSGPTLSVDQETQYF. The chain couples TRBV4-1 to TRBJ2-5; D is unclear. The germline V gene has CDR1 MGHRA and CDR2 YSYEKL. CDR3 size: 18 residues. Trimming shortened V by 5 bases and J by 0 bases, and 22 bases separated the two germline ends.

This clone was observed once. The V gene is TRBV11-3, the J gene TRBJ2-3; the match to TRBD2 covers 7 bases. This CDR3 spans 15 amino acids. CDR1 and CDR2 (germline): SGHNT, YENEEA. V shed 1 base, J shed 2 bases, and the junction held 3 bases outside the gene matches. The CDR3 DNA follows: TGTGCCAGCAGCTTAGGCGGGAGCCCCACAGATACGCAGTATTTT. Translation: CASSLGGSPTDTQYF. The whole variable domain, filled in from reference TRBV11-3 and TRBJ2-3, reads EAGVVQSPRYKIIEKKQPVAFWCNPISGHNTLYWYLQNLGQGPELLIRYENEEAVDDSQLPKDRFSAERLKGVDSTLKIQPAELGDSAVYLCASSLGGSPTDTQYFGPGTRLTVL.

This clone occurred once. The chain couples TRBV4-3 to TRBJ2-1; the D is unclear. The CDR3 runs 13 residues. The V gene's germline CDR1 is LGHNA and CDR2 YSLEER. Trimming took off 0 bases at V and 7 bases at J, with 7 bases between the two ends. The CDR3 DNA follows: TGCGCCAGCAGCCAAGAGGGCTGGAATGAGCAGTTCTTC. It is translated as CASSQEGWNEQFF.

The J gene is TRBJ1-4, the V gene TRBV14, with unresolved D. This CDR3 is built from 14 residues. With 4 bases removed from V and 7 bases from J, the gap between germline ends came to 13 bases. The V gene's germline CDR1 is SGHDN and CDR2 FVKESK. In nucleotides, the CDR3 is TGTGCCAGCAGCCCAGGACGGAGGAGTGAAAAACTGTTTTTT. Translated: CASSPGRRSEKLFF.

The genes are TRBV5-1 and TRBJ1-1, with 7 nucleotides matching TRBD1. The CDR3 is 12 amino acids. CDR1 and CDR2 (germline): SGHRS, YFSETQ. J was trimmed by 11 bases and V by 4 bases; bases with no gene match: 8. The CDR3 DNA is TGCGCCAGCAGCGCGGAGGGGGCAGGTGCTTTCTTT. This gives the protein CASSAEGAGAFF.

This clone was seen only once. The chain joins TRBV6-5 to TRBJ2-7; 9 bases line up with TRBD2. Looked up from germline, CDR1 is MNHEY and CDR2 is SVGAGI. The length of the CDR3 is 14 residues. V gave up 6 bases and J gave up 6 bases; unmatched junction bases: 9. The CDR3 DNA reads as TGTGCCAGCAGATTCCTAGCGGGAACTGCCGAGCAGTACTTC. This encodes CASRFLAGTAEQYF.

The chain has TRBV11-1 and TRBJ1-5; D uncertain. CDR1 SGHAT and CDR2 FQDESV come from the germline V gene (reference sequence). CDR3 size: 15 residues. V was shortened by 1 base and J by 6 bases, with 13 bases between the two germline ends. Here the CDR3 DNA reads TGTGCCAGCAGCTTAGTTGGAGGGCGCGGTCAGCCCCAGCATTTT. The encoded protein is CASSLVGGRGQPQHF.

The chain recombines TRBV30 with TRBJ1-1; D gene unclear. The CDR3 length is 14 residues. Looked up from germline, CDR1 is GTSNPN and CDR2 is SVGIG (reference sequence). Trimming removed 3 bases at V and 8 bases at J, with 19 bases between. Here the CDR3 DNA reads TGTGCCTGGAGCAAAGACAACACGGTGTGGGAAGCTTTCTTT. It yields the protein CAWSKDNTVWEAFF.

The chain combines TRBV6-6 with TRBJ1-5; possibly TRBD1 for D (5 bases). From germline, CDR1 is MNHNY and CDR2 SVGAGI (reference sequence). The CDR3 consists of 12 residues. Deletions cut 4 bases from V and 5 bases from J, with 6 bases between. CDR3: CASSSGDQPQHF. As DNA, the CDR3 is TGTGCCAGCAGTTCGGGGGATCAGCCCCAGCATTTT.

The V gene is TRBV7-2, the J gene TRBJ2-7, with 10 bases that match TRBD2. V shed 5 bases, J shed 4 bases, and the junction held 5 bases outside the gene matches. CDR3 length: 14 residues. Germline loops: CDR1 SGHTA, CDR2 FQGNSA. In nucleotides, the CDR3 is TGTGCCAGCAGCCCCCAAGCGGGAGGGTACGAGCAGTACTTC. Translation: CASSPQAGGYEQYF. Combining the CDR3 with reference TRBV7-2 and TRBJ2-7 gives the whole variable domain GAGVSQSPSNKVTEKGKDVELRCDPISGHTALYWYRQSLGQGLEFLIYFQGNSAPDKSGLPSDRFSAERTGGSVSTLTIQRTQQEDSAVYLCASSPQAGGYEQYFGPGTRLTVT.

V and J are TRBV2 and TRBJ1-1; D gene uncertain. Trimming shortened V by 5 bases and J by 4 bases, and 11 bases separated the two germline ends. The CDR3 has 13 amino acids. Germline V gives CDR1 SNHLY, CDR2 FYNNEI. CDR3 protein: CASSTEGITEAFF. The CDR3 bases are TGTGCCAGCAGTACAGAGGGAATCACTGAAGCTTTCTTT. The variable domain in full, completed from reference TRBV2 and TRBJ1-1, reads EPEVTQTPSHQVTQMGQEVILRCVPISNHLYFYWYRQILGQKVEFLVSFYNNEISEKSEIFDDQFSVERPDGSNFTLKIRSTKLEDSAMYFCASSTEGITEAFFGQGTRLTVV.

This sequence joins TRBV7-9 and TRBJ1-4; D possibly corresponds to TRBD1 (5 bases). The V gene's germline CDR1 is SEHNR and CDR2 FQNEAQ (reference sequence). This CDR3 comprises 14 residues. V was shortened by 4 bases and J by 7 bases, with 13 bases between the two germline ends. The CDR3 spells CASSSTVAAEKLFF. DNA for the CDR3: TGTGCCAGCAGCTCGACAGTGGCGGCTGAAAAACTGTTTTTT.

The chain has TRBV6-5 and TRBJ1-5, with a tentative D call TRBD1 (5 bases). Germline V gives CDR1 MNHEY, CDR2 SVGAGI. The CDR3 runs to 15 residues. The V and J ends lost 4 bases and 9 bases respectively, with 19 bases between them. The CDR3 DNA reads as TGTGCCAGCAGTTCACTCGTGGGGGGTTCCCGGCCCCAGCATTTT. Translating it yields CASSSLVGGSRPQHF.

The J gene is TRBJ2-2, the V gene TRBV19; D may be TRBD1 or TRBD2 (5 bases each). The CDR3 has 15 residues. Per the germline V gene, CDR1 is LNHDA and CDR2 is SQIVND (reference sequence). V shed 6 bases and J shed 0 bases, with 11 bases lying between them. The CDR3 DNA reads as TGTGCCAGTAGGGGACGGGCTGCGAACACCGGGGAGCTGTTTTTT. Translation gives CASRGRAANTGELFF.